The 18 T cell receptor beta chains given below trace back to one sample, sequenced in a study of CD8 T cells in Susac syndrome. It was with random hexamers that 0.5 to 1 ug RNA was reverse transcribed. TCRdb passed the immunoSEQ multiplex PCR reads through MiXCR, listing each CDR3 protein once. In the table there are roughly 130,000 distinct CDR3 sequences, 90% to 95% of which are singletons. The specimen sequenced was CD4+ T cells from PBMCs. These receptors originate from a human donor in good health.

On this clonotype itself: At one end the junction does not follow the germline gene, possibly because of a read error. The chain joins TRBV7-9 to TRBJ1-2; no clear D gene. The CDR3 loop spans 12 amino acids. Germline CDR1 and CDR2: SEHNR and FQNEAQ (reference sequence). CDR3 bases: TGTGCCAGCAGCACCGTCGGCTATAGCTACACCTTC. It encodes CASSTVGYSYTF. Looking up the rest from reference TRBV7-9 and TRBJ1-2 gives the full variable domain: DTGVSQNPRHKITKRGQNVTFRCDPISEHNRLYWYRQTLGQGPEFLTYFQNEAQLEKSRLLSDRFSAERPKGSFSTLEIQRTEQGDSAMYLCASSTVGYSYTFGSGTRLTVV.

The J gene is TRBJ2-5, the V gene TRBV20-1; TRBD1 aligns across 8 bases. Germline V CDR1 and CDR2: DFQATT, SNEGSKA (reference sequence). The CDR3 consists of 12 residues. The trim removed 6 bases at V and 5 bases at J, leaving 5 bases unmatched. CDR3 nucleotides: TGCAGTGCAACAGGGGGTAGGGAGACCCAGTACTTC. Protein product: CSATGGRETQYF.

The rearrangement uses TRBV2 and TRBJ2-5; possible D gene TRBD1, 6 bases. Trimming pared 6 bases from V and 0 bases from J, leaving 11 bases between. The germline V gene has CDR1 SNHLY and CDR2 FYNNEI. This CDR3 contains 14 residues. The CDR3 loop is CASSRQANQETQYF. The CDR3 DNA sequence: TGTGCCAGCAGCCGACAGGCTAACCAAGAGACCCAGTACTTC. The entire variable domain, with the rest obtained from reference TRBV2 and TRBJ2-5, is as follows: EPEVTQTPSHQVTQMGQEVILRCVPISNHLYFYWYRQILGQKVEFLVSFYNNEISEKSEIFDDQFSVERPDGSNFTLKIRSTKLEDSAMYFCASSRQANQETQYFGPGTRLLVL.

The chain has TRBV6-5 and TRBJ1-5; 7 bases are shared with TRBD1. Trimming removed 8 bases from V and 3 bases from J; junction bases left unmatched: 7. Germline assignment: CDR1 MNHEY and CDR2 SVGAGI. The CDR3 contains 14 residues. CDR3 amino acids: CASSRDRVNQPQHF. In DNA form, the CDR3 reads TGTGCCAGCTCCCGAGACAGGGTCAATCAGCCCCAGCATTTT.

The V gene is TRBV28, the J gene TRBJ2-7; perhaps TRBD2 as D (5 bases). V lost 10 bases, J lost 0 bases, and 16 bases lay in between. In germline, CDR1 is MDHEN, CDR2 SYDVKM. This CDR3 spans 14 amino acids. The CDR3 region is CATQSGASSYEQYF. The CDR3, as DNA: TGTGCCACCCAAAGCGGAGCTAGCTCCTACGAGCAGTACTTC. The full variable domain, its missing parts supplied by reference TRBV28 and TRBJ2-7, is DVKVTQSSRYLVKRTGEKVFLECVQDMDHENMFWYRQDPGLGLRLIYFSYDVKMKEKGDIPEGYSVSREKKERFSLILESASTNQTSMYLCATQSGASSYEQYFGPGTRLTVT.

The chain uses TRBV27 and TRBJ1-3; a possible D gene is TRBD1 (6 bases). With 5 bases removed from V and 0 bases from J, the gap between germline ends came to 14 bases. This CDR3 has 16 amino acids. CDR1 is MNHEY and CDR2 is SMNVEV in the germline V gene (reference sequence). The CDR3 region is CASSRQGSHSGNTIYF. The CDR3 region has the DNA TGTGCCAGCAGTCGCCAGGGGTCCCACTCTGGAAACACCATATATTTT.

The gene calls are TRBV29-1 and TRBJ2-5, with TRBD2 identical over 12 bases. The CDR3 length is 14 residues. CDR1 is SQVTM and CDR2 is ANQGSEA in the germline V gene. V lost 5 bases to trimming and J lost 5 bases; unmatched junction nucleotides: 6. The CDR3 DNA sequence: TGCAGCGTTACTAGCGGGAGGCGTAGTGAGACCCAGTACTTC. Its translation: CSVTSGRRSETQYF.

The V call is TRBV21-1, the J call TRBJ2-4; the listed D gene, TRBD2, was not tested against the DNA. TRBV21-1 is a pseudogene locus. The CDR3 is 17 residues long. The chain's CDR3 is CASSKYTSGFAKNIQYF. In DNA form, the CDR3 reads TGTGCCAGCAGCAAATATACTAGCGGGTTCGCCAAAAACATTCAGTACTTC.

The chain combines TRBV3-1 with TRBJ2-7; D is unresolved. V was trimmed by 5 bases and J by 2 bases, leaving 16 bases between them. The CDR3 length is 15 residues. Germline CDR1 and CDR2: LGHDT and YNNKEL (reference sequence). The CDR3 DNA reads as TGTGCCAGCAGCTGGACGGACGAGCCTGCCTACGAGCAGTACTTC. It encodes CASSWTDEPAYEQYF.

The chain combines TRBV6-1 with TRBJ1-1; possibly TRBD1 for D (5 bases). Per the germline V gene, CDR1 is MNHNS and CDR2 is SASEGT. This CDR3 is built from 15 residues. The ends were cut back, 6 bases at V and 2 bases at J, with 16 bases in the middle. The chain's CDR3 is CASSLYSGTNTEAFF. Written as DNA, the CDR3 is TGTGCCAGCAGCCTCTACTCCGGGACCAACACTGAAGCTTTCTTT.

This clonotype was seen a single time. The CDR3 DNA reads TGTGCCAGCAGTTTGGACTCCTCCGGGACCCAGTACTTC. Amino acid sequence: CASSLDSSGTQYF. The rearrangement joins TRBV2 to TRBJ2-5; TRBD2 might be the D (5 bases). CDR1 is SNHLY and CDR2 is FYNNEI in the germline V gene. This CDR3 has 13 amino acids. Trimming pared 5 bases from V and 7 bases from J, leaving 14 bases between. Full variable domain (rest looked up from reference TRBV2 and TRBJ2-5): EPEVTQTPSHQVTQMGQEVILRCVPISNHLYFYWYRQILGQKVEFLVSFYNNEISEKSEIFDDQFSVERPDGSNFTLKIRSTKLEDSAMYFCASSLDSSGTQYFGPGTRLLVL.

The rearrangement uses TRBV28 and TRBJ1-5; D might be TRBD1 (6 bases). Looked up from germline, CDR1 is MDHEN and CDR2 is SYDVKM. Trimming removed 2 bases at V and 0 bases at J, with 8 bases between. The CDR3 totals 15 residues. CDR3 nucleotides: TGTGCCAGCAGTTTAGGGACACCTAGCAATCAGCCCCAGCATTTT. Translating it yields CASSLGTPSNQPQHF.

This sequence joins TRBV15 and TRBJ2-3; D is undetermined. The V end was cut by 0 bases, the J end by 4 bases, with 2 bases between. The CDR3 totals 12 residues. Germline CDR1 reads LNHNV; CDR2 reads YYDKDF (reference sequence). The CDR3 region is CATSRDSDTQYF. CDR3 bases: TGTGCCACCAGCAGAGATTCAGATACGCAGTATTTT.

The rearrangement links TRBV5-4 to TRBJ2-5; tentatively, D is TRBD1 (6 bases). CDR3 size: 12 residues. The germline V gene encodes CDR1 SGHNT and CDR2 YYREEE (reference sequence). Between the trimmed V and J ends, which lost 7 bases and 5 bases, there was a span of 12 bases. This CDR3 is CASGQDRETQYF. Written as DNA, the CDR3 is TGTGCCAGCGGACAAGACAGGGAGACCCAGTACTTC.

This chain joins TRBV7-2 and TRBJ2-7; 10 nucleotides agree with TRBD2. CDR1 SGHTA and CDR2 FQGNSA come from the germline V gene. This CDR3 spans 15 amino acids. V trimming: 1 base; J trimming: 4 bases; junction bases outside the gene matches: 4. The CDR3 loop is CASSLELAGVYEQYF. The CDR3 region has the DNA TGTGCCAGCAGCTTAGAGCTAGCGGGAGTGTACGAGCAGTACTTC.

The genes are TRBV20-1 and TRBJ2-5; D gene uncertain. The germline V gene encodes CDR1 DFQATT and CDR2 SNEGSKA (reference sequence). The CDR3 loop spans 12 amino acids. With 5 bases removed from V and 2 bases from J, the gap between germline ends came to 9 bases. The CDR3 sequence is CSAGPGQETQYF. The CDR3 coding sequence is TGCAGTGCTGGCCCAGGACAAGAGACCCAGTACTTC.

The chain is built from TRBV7-2 and TRBJ2-7, with D possibly being TRBD2 (5 bases). CDR3 length: 13 amino acids. Per the germline V gene, CDR1 is SGHTA and CDR2 is FQGNSA. The germline V and J ends were trimmed by 1 base and 4 bases, with 8 bases remaining between them. This CDR3 is CASSLDTGYEQYF. As DNA, the CDR3 is TGTGCCAGCAGCTTAGATACGGGATACGAGCAGTACTTC.

V usage is TRBV6-4 and J usage is TRBJ2-3; 9 bases agree with TRBD1. CDR1 and CDR2 from the germline V gene are MRHNA and SNTAGT. CDR3 length: 13 amino acids. V was pared by 11 bases and J by 2 bases, with 5 bases of the junction left unmatched. CDR3 DNA: TGTGCCTCTGGGACAGGGCACACAGATACGCAGTATTTT. Amino acids: CASGTGHTDTQYF.